Included here is one T cell receptor (beta chain) sequence, with context. Antigen unknown. The sample originates from a study of cytomegalovirus exposure and HLA in healthy donors. Study-wide background: A prior analysis found roughly 100 million unique TCR beta sequences from approximately 200 million T cells.

Study-level points and caveats: Analysis was carried out at a later point, and it linked a missense DCLRE1C variant to TCR beta V- and J-gene trimming.

Amplification used 60 Vbeta primers and 13 Jbeta primers. This table comes from immunoSEQ multiplex PCR, and its TCRdb copy is limited to in-frame clones, with some not included. The data hold roughly 140,000 clones, with around four fifths observed a single time. CDR1 is SGDLS and CDR2 is YYNGEE in the germline V gene. The ends lost 3 bases at V and 3 bases at J; junction bases unmatched: 4. CDR3 size: 14 residues. The receptor was derived from a boy aged 2 to 10 in good health and CMV-seronegative. The specimen was PBMCs. This chain connects TRBV9 to TRBJ2-7, with 9 bases identical to TRBD1. The DNA for the CDR3 is TGTGCCAGCAGCGGTGGGACAGGGCTCTACGAGCAGTACTTC. This sequence encodes CASSGGTGLYEQYF. The whole variable domain, filled in from reference TRBV9 and TRBJ2-7, reads DSGVTQTPKHLITATGQRVTLRCSPRSGDLSVYWYQQSLDQGLQFLIQYYNGEERAKGNILERFSAQQFPDLHSELNLSSLELGDSALYFCASSGGTGLYEQYFGPGTRLTVT.